This T cell receptor (beta chain) is drawn from a study of OX40 agonist ivuxolimab in advanced cancers. This table comes from immunoSEQ multiplex PCR, and its TCRdb copy is limited to in-frame clones, with some not included. The sample consists of about 98,000 clones, roughly 93% of them appearing once. The germline gives CDR1 SGHRS, CDR2 YFSETQ. Trimming shortened V by 0 bases and J by 0 bases, and 7 bases separated the two germline ends. This CDR3 has 15 residues. The clonotype was recovered from an adult with an advanced solid tumor such as melanoma, head and neck, liver or kidney cancer. V usage is TRBV5-1 and J usage is TRBJ2-1, with D uncertain. The sample in question was CD4+ or CD8+ T cells sorted from blood, obtained in a trial of the OX40 agonist ivuxolimab. The CDR3 sequence is CASSLEVPSYNEQFF. CDR3 coding DNA: TGCGCCAGCAGCTTGGAGGTTCCCTCCTACAATGAGCAGTTCTTC.